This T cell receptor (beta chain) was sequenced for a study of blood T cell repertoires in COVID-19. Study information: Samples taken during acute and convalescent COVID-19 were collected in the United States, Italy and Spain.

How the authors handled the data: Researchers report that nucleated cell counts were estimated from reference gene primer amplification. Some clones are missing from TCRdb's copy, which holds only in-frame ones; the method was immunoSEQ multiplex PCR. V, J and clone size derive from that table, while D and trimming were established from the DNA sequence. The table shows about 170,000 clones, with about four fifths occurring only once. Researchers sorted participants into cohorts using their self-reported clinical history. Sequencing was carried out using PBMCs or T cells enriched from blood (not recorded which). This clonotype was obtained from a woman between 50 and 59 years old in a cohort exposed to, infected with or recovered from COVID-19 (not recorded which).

This CDR3 reads CSVLTGAPPLHF. The DNA for the CDR3 is TGCAGCGTGCTGACAGGGGCCCCACCCCTCCACTTT. The chain joins TRBV29-1 to TRBJ1-6; 8 bases are shared with TRBD1. After removal of 6 bases from V and 11 bases from J, the junction contained 6 bases not matched to a gene. The CDR3 length is 12 residues. CDR1 and CDR2 from the germline V gene are SQVTM and ANQGSEA.